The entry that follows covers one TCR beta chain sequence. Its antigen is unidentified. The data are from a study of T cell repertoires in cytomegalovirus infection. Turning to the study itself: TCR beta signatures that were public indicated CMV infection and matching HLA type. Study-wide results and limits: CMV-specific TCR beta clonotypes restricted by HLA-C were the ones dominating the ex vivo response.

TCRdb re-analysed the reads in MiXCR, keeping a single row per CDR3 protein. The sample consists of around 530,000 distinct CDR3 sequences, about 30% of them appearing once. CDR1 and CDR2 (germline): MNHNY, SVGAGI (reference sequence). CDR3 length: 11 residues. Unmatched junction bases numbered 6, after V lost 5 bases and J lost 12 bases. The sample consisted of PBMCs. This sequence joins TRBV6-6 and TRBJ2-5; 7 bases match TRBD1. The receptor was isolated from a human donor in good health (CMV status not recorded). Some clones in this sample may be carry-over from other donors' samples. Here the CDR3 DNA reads TGTGCCAGCAGTAATGGACAGGTCGAGTACTTC. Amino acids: CASSNGQVEYF.